The rows below give T cell receptor beta chains drawn from one sample of a study of beta chain features in type 1 diabetes. Profiling relied on immunoSEQ multiplex PCR, and the TCRdb table lists in-frame clones only, not all of them. The table has about 290,000 clones, roughly 8% seen once. The specimen was central memory CD4+ T cells from blood. Receptor source: a woman aged 18 to 35 in good health. The CDR3 runs from the conserved cysteine through the conserved F or W. A D gene is named only where the DNA matches it firmly. Some rows mark clone size as missing; the rest say once, few, many or name a class of expanded clone.

j_call	d_call	cdr3_length	v_call	clone_size	cdr3_nt	cdr3_aa
TRBJ2-3	.	13	TRBV7-7	few	TGTGCTAGCAGCTTACTGGGCACAGATACGCAGTATTTT	CASSLLGTDTQYF
TRBJ2-3	TRBD2	16	TRBV9	.	TGTGCCAGCAGCCAGCTCCCAGCGGGAGTGCTAGATACGCAGTATTTT	CASSQLPAGVLDTQYF
TRBJ2-3	TRBD1	16	TRBV14	few	TGTGCCAGCAGCCAAGAACGAGGGGGCGGCACAGATACGCAGTATTTT	CASSQERGGGTDTQYF
TRBJ1-2	TRBD1	15	TRBV27	.	TGTGCCAGCAGTTCCCCGGGACAGGGGGCTCATGGCTACACCTTC	CASSSPGQGAHGYTF
TRBJ2-3	TRBD2	16	TRBV5-4	few	TGTGCCAGCAGCCCGGGGACTAGCGGGGGAACAGATACGCAGTATTTT	CASSPGTSGGTDTQYF
TRBJ2-7	.	11	TRBV5-4	.	TGTGCCAGCAGCTTTAAGGGGAGAACGGACTTC	CASSFKGRTDF
TRBJ1-2	TRBD1	17	TRBV4-1	few	TGCGCCAGCAGCCAAGGTTCAGGGGGACATCCTAACTATGGCTACACCTTC	CASSQGSGGHPNYGYTF
TRBJ1-5	TRBD1	13	TRBV2	few	TGTGCCAGCAGTCGGGACAGGGATCAGCCCCAGCATTTT	CASSRDRDQPQHF
TRBJ2-3	.	15	TRBV30	few	TGTGCCTGGAGATGGGCTAGCAAGGGCACAGATACGCAGTATTTT	CAWRWASKGTDTQYF
TRBJ1-2	.	14	TRBV11-2	.	TGTGCCAGCAGCTTATTTGCAGGGAACTATGGCTACACCTTC	CASSLFAGNYGYTF
TRBJ1-2	.	12	TRBV7-9	few	TGTGCCAGCAGCTATGAAAACTATGGCTACACCTTC	CASSYENYGYTF
TRBJ1-4	.	15	TRBV12-5	.	TGTGCTAGTGGTTTCGGGGCTGCAACTAATGAAAAACTGTTTTTT	CASGFGAATNEKLFF
TRBJ2-1	TRBD2	15	TRBV6-1	few	TGTGCCAGCAGCTTAGCGGGAGATCCCTACAATGAGCAGTTCTTC	CASSLAGDPYNEQFF
TRBJ2-3	.	12	TRBV9	.	TGTGCCAGCAGCCTTACGGCAGATACGCAGTATTTT	CASSLTADTQYF
TRBJ2-5	.	14	TRBV28	.	TGTGCCAGCTATGGGTCCCCTCCTCAAGAGACCCAGTACTTC	CASYGSPPQETQYF
TRBJ2-6	.	15	TRBV6-5	.	TGTGCCAGCAGTCTAACAGGCTCTGGGGCCAACGTCCTGACTTTC	CASSLTGSGANVLTF
TRBJ1-5	.	16	TRBV15	.	TGTGCCACCAGCCGGTTGCAGGGTAAAAGGAATCAGCCCCAGCATTTT	CATSRLQGKRNQPQHF
TRBJ1-1	.	11	TRBV25-1	few	TGTGCCAGCAGTGAATACTCTGAAGCTTTCTTT	CASSEYSEAFF
TRBJ1-1	.	13	TRBV7-3	many	TGTGCCAGCAGCTTTCAGGGTGGGACTGAAGCTTTCTTT	CASSFQGGTEAFF
TRBJ2-5	.	13	TRBV14	.	TGTGCCAGCAGTCAAGGGGTGCAGGAGACCCAGTACTTC	CASSQGVQETQYF
TRBJ1-2	TRBD1	12	TRBV29-1	few	TGCAGCGTTGATGACAGGGGAAGTGGCTACACCTTC	CSVDDRGSGYTF
TRBJ1-3	TRBD1	15	TRBV4-1	.	TGCGCCAGCAGCCAAGGACAGGGCGGTGGAAACACCATATATTTT	CASSQGQGGGNTIYF
TRBJ2-2	.	12	TRBV2	.	TGTGCCAGCAGTGAGATCACCGGGGAGCTGTTTTTT	CASSEITGELFF